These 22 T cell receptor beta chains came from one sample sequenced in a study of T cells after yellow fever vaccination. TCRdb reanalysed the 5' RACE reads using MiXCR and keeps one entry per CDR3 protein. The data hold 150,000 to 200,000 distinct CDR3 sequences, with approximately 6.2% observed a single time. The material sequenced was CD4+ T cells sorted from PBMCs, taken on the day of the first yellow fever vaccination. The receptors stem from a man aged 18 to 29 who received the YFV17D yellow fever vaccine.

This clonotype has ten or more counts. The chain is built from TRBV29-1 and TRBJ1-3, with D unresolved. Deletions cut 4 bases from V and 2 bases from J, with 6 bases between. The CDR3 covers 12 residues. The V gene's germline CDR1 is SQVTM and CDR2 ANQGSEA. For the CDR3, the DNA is TGCAGCGTTGCGTATGCTGGAAACACCATATATTTT. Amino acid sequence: CSVAYAGNTIYF.

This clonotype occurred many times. The CDR3 protein is CASSWQINQPQHF. In DNA, the CDR3 is TGTGCCAGCAGTTGGCAGATCAATCAGCCCCAGCATTTT. The chain links TRBV6-2 or TRBV6-3 to TRBJ1-5; D not resolved. Germline V gene sequence: CDR1 MNHEY, CDR2 SVGEGT. V was clipped by 4 bases and J by 3 bases, with 7 bases between them. The CDR3 covers 13 residues.

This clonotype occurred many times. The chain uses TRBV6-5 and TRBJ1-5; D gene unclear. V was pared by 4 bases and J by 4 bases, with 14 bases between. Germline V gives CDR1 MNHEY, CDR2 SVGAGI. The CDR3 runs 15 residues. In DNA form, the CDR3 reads TGTGCCAGCAGTTTGATGAATGGCCCAAATCAGCCCCAGCATTTT. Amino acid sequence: CASSLMNGPNQPQHF.

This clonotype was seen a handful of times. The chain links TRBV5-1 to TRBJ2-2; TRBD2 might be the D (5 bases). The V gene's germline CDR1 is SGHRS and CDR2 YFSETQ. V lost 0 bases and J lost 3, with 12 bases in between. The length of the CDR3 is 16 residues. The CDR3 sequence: CASSLGRGYDTGELFF. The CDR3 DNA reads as TGCGCCAGCAGCTTGGGTAGAGGGTACGACACCGGGGAGCTGTTTTTT. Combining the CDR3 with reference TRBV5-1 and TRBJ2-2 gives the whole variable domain KAGVTQTPRYLIKTRGQQVTLSCSPISGHRSVSWYQQTPGQGLQFLFEYFSETQRNKGNFPGRFSGRQFSNSRSEMNVSTLELGDSALYLCASSLGRGYDTGELFFGEGSRLTVL.

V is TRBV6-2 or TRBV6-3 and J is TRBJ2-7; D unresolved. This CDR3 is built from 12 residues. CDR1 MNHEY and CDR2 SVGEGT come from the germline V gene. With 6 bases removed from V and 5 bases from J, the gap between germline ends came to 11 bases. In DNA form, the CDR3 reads TGTGCCAGCAGCCCCCGGTTCCACGAGCAGTACTTC. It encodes CASSPRFHEQYF.

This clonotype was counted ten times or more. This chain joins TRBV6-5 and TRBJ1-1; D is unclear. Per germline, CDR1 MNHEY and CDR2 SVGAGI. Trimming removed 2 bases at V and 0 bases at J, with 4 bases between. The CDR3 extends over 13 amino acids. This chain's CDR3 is CASSYRMNTEAFF. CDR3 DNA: TGTGCCAGCAGTTACAGAATGAACACTGAAGCTTTCTTT.

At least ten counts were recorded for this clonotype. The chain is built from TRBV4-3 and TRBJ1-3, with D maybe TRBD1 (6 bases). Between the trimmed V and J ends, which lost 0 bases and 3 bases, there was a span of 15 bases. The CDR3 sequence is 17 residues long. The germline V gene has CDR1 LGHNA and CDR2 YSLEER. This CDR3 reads CASSQEFQGLGGNTIYF. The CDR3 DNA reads TGCGCCAGCAGCCAAGAGTTCCAGGGGCTAGGTGGAAACACCATATATTTT.

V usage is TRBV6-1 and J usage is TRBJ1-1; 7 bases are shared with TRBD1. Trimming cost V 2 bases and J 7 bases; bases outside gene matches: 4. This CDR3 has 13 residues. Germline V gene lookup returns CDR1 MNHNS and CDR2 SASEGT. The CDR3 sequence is CASSETGAGEAFF. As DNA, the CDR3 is TGTGCCAGCAGTGAAACAGGGGCAGGTGAAGCTTTCTTT.

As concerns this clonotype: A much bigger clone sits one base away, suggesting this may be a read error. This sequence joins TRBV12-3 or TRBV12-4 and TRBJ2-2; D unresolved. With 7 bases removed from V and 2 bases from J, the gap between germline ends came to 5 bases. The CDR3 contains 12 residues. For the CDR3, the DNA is TGTGCCAGCATCCGAAACACCGGGGAGCTGTTTTTT. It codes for CASIRNTGELFF.

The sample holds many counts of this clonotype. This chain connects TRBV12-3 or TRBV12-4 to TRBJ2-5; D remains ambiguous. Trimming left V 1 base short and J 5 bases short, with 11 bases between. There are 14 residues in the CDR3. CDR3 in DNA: TGTGCCAGCAGTTTAGGTCTGGGTAGGGAGACCCAGTACTTC. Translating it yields CASSLGLGRETQYF.

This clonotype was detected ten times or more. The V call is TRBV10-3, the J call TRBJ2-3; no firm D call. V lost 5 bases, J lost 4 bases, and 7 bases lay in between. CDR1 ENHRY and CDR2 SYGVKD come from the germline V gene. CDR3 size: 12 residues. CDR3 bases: TGTGCCATCAGTAATAGCCCAGATACGCAGTATTTT. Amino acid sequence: CAISNSPDTQYF.

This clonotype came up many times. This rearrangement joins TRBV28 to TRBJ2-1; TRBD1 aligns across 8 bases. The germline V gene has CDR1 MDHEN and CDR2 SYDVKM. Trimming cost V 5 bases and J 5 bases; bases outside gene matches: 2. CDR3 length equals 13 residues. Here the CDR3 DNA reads TGTGCCAGCAGTCAGGGGGCGAACAATGAGCAGTTCTTC. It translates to CASSQGANNEQFF. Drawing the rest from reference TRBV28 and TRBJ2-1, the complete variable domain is DVKVTQSSRYLVKRTGEKVFLECVQDMDHENMFWYRQDPGLGLRLIYFSYDVKMKEKGDIPEGYSVSREKKERFSLILESASTNQTSMYLCASSQGANNEQFFGPGTRLTVL.

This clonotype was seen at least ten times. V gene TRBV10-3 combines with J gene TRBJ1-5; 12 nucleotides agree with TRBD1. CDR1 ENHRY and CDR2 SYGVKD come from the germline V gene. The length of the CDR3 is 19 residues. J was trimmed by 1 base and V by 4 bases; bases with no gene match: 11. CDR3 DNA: TGTGCCATCAGTGCGTGGGGACAGGGGGCGGTTAGCAGCAATCAGCCCCAGCATTTT. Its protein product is CAISAWGQGAVSSNQPQHF.

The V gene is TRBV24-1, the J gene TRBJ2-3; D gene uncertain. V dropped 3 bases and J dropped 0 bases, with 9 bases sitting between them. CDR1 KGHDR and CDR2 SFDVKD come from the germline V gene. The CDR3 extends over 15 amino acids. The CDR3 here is CATSDRRSSTDTQYF. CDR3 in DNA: TGTGCCACCAGTGATCGCCGCTCTAGCACAGATACGCAGTATTTT.

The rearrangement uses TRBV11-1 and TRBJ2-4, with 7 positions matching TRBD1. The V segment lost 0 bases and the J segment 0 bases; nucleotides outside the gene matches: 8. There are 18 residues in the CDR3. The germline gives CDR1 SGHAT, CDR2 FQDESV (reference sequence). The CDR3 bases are TGTGCCAGCAGCTTAGCGTTCGGACAGGCGATAGCCAAAAACATTCAGTACTTC. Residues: CASSLAFGQAIAKNIQYF.

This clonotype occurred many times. The CDR3 DNA follows: TGTGCCAGCAGCCTGGGACAGCAAAAAGAGACCCAGTACTTC. This translates into CASSLGQQKETQYF. The chain recombines TRBV6-5 with TRBJ2-5, with 7 bases aligning to TRBD1. Germline values: CDR1 MNHEY, CDR2 SVGAGI. Trimming took 6 bases from V and 3 from J; bases not matched to a gene: 7. CDR3 length: 14 residues.

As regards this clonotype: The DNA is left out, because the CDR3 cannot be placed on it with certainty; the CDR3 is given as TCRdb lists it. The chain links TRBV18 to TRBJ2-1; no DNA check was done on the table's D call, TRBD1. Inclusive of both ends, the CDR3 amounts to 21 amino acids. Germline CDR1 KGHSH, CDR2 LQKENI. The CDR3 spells CASSPLARPGMSSSSGREQFF.

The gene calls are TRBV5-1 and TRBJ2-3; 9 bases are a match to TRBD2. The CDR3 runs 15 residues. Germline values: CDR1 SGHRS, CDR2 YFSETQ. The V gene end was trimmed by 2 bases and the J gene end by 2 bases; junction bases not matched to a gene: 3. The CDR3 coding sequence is TGCGCCAGCAGCTTTCTAGCGGGGACCACAGATACGCAGTATTTT. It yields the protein CASSFLAGTTDTQYF. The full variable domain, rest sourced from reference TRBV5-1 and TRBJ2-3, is KAGVTQTPRYLIKTRGQQVTLSCSPISGHRSVSWYQQTPGQGLQFLFEYFSETQRNKGNFPGRFSGRQFSNSRSEMNVSTLELGDSALYLCASSFLAGTTDTQYFGPGTRLTVL.

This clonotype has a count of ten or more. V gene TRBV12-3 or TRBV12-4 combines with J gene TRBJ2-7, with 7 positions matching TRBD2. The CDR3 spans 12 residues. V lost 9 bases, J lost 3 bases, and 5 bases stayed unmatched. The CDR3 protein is CASGEGFYEQYF. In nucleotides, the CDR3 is TGTGCCAGTGGGGAGGGTTTCTACGAGCAGTACTTC.

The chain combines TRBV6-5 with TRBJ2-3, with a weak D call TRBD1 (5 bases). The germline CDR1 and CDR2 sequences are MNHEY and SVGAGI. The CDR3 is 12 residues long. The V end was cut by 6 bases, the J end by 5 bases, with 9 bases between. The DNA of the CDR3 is TGTGCCAGCAGGACAGAGCAAGATACGCAGTATTTT. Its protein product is CASRTEQDTQYF.

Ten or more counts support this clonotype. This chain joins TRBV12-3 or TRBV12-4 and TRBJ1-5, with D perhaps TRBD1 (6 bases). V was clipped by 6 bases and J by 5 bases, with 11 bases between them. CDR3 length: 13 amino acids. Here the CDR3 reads CASRRRQDQPQHF. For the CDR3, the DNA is TGTGCCAGCAGGCGCCGACAGGATCAGCCCCAGCATTTT.

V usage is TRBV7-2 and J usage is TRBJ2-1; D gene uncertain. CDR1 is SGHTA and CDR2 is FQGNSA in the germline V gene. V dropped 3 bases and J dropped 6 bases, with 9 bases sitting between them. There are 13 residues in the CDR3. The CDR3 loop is CASSFSYGNEQFF. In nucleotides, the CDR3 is TGTGCCAGCAGCTTCAGTTACGGCAATGAGCAGTTCTTC.